The 9 T cell receptor beta chains below were found in one sample sequenced in a study of T cell repertoires in cytomegalovirus infection. These receptors' targets are unknown. TCRdb redid the calling of the reads with MiXCR, one entry per CDR3 protein. This sample carries more than 250,000 distinct CDR3 sequences, 25% of them seen once, and the ten largest clones take 13%. The material was cultured PBMCs, obtained from culture after CMV antigen stimulation. The receptors shown here come from a human donor in good health (CMV status not recorded). Some clones in this sample may be carry-over from other donors' samples.

The chain joins TRBV15 to TRBJ1-5; D gene unclear. This CDR3 is built from 13 residues. The germline V and J ends were trimmed by 0 bases and 9 bases, with 9 bases remaining between them. The V gene's germline CDR1 is LNHNV and CDR2 YYDKDF (reference sequence). Here the CDR3 DNA reads TGTGCCACCAGCAGAGAAGGGAACAGGCCCCAGCATTTT. This translates into CATSREGNRPQHF.

The gene calls are TRBV6-5 and TRBJ2-3, with 8 bases that match TRBD2. J gave up 4 bases and V 3 bases, and 6 bases lay outside the gene matches. CDR1 and CDR2 from the germline V gene are MNHEY and SVGAGI. CDR3 length equals 15 residues. The CDR3 nucleotides are TGTGCCAGCAGTTATGCGGCGGGAGGATCAGATACGCAGTATTTT. Protein product: CASSYAAGGSDTQYF.

This clonotype has a single count. The chain couples TRBV20-1 to TRBJ2-5, with a tentative D call TRBD2 (6 bases). Germline-derived CDR1 and CDR2 are DFQATT and SNEGSKA (reference sequence). With 3 bases removed from V and 5 bases from J, the gap between germline ends came to 10 bases. The CDR3 sequence is 12 residues long. CDR3 residues: CSARVGGETQYF. The CDR3 region has the DNA TGCAGTGCTAGGGTAGGAGGGGAGACCCAGTACTTC.

The DNA of the CDR3 is TGTGCCAGCAGCTTAGGAGGGAGCGGAGAGACCCAGTACTTC. This gives the protein CASSLGGSGETQYF. The chain uses TRBV7-3 and TRBJ2-5, with D possibly matching TRBD2 (6 bases). Germline V gives CDR1 SGHTA, CDR2 FQGTGA. This CDR3 is built from 14 residues. V was clipped by 2 bases and J by 4 bases, with 11 bases between them.

There are a few counts of this clonotype. The chain is built from TRBV14 and TRBJ2-3; TRBD2 aligns across 7 bases. V dropped 0 bases and J dropped 6; count of bases not matched to a gene: 15. This CDR3 has 18 amino acids. Germline assignment: CDR1 SGHDN and CDR2 FVKESK. Here the CDR3 reads CASSQDDGLVVLSDTQYF. CDR3 nucleotides: TGTGCCAGCAGCCAAGATGACGGACTAGTTGTTCTGTCGGATACGCAGTATTTT.

The chain recombines TRBV7-6 with TRBJ2-7, with 7 bases lining up with TRBD1. Germline V gene lookup returns CDR1 SGHVS and CDR2 FNYEAQ. With V trimmed by 1 base and J by 4 bases, 7 bases remained unmatched. This CDR3 spans 15 amino acids. This CDR3 is CASSLVGTVTYEQYF. The CDR3 DNA reads as TGTGCCAGCAGCTTAGTAGGGACAGTTACTTACGAGCAGTACTTC.

The V and J genes are TRBV19 and TRBJ2-1; 11 bases match TRBD2. Germline V gene lookup returns CDR1 LNHDA and CDR2 SQIVND (reference sequence). This CDR3 region has 15 residues. The ends lost 6 bases at V and 7 bases at J; junction bases unmatched: 8. The CDR3 spells CASRITSGSGNEQFF. The CDR3 bases are TGTGCCAGTAGGATAACTAGCGGGAGCGGGAATGAGCAGTTCTTC. Complete variable domain (other parts from reference TRBV19 and TRBJ2-1): DGGITQSPKYLFRKEGQNVTLSCEQNLNHDAMYWYRQDPGQGLRLIYYSQIVNDFQKGDIAEGYSVSREKKESFPLTVTSAQKNPTAFYLCASRITSGSGNEQFFGPGTRLTVL.

The CDR3 protein is CAWSVRDRVTFLFRTEAFF. DNA for the CDR3: TGTGCCTGGAGTGTACGGGACAGGGTCACTTTTTTGTTTCGGACTGAAGCTTTCTTT. The chain employs TRBV30 and TRBJ1-1; 9 bases are shared with TRBD1. The CDR3 contains 19 residues. The V gene end was trimmed by 0 bases and the J gene end by 5 bases; junction bases not matched to a gene: 19. Germline values: CDR1 GTSNPN, CDR2 SVGIG (reference sequence).

V gene TRBV23-1 combines with J gene TRBJ2-2; D unclear. TRBV23-1 qualifies as an ORF whose function is uncertain. V was clipped by 0 bases and J by 0 bases, with 8 bases between them. This CDR3 spans 16 amino acids. This CDR3 reads CASSQSTGANTGELFF. The DNA of the CDR3 is TGCGCCAGCAGTCAATCGACCGGCGCGAACACCGGGGAGCTGTTTTTT.